This T cell receptor beta chain emerged from a study of shared clonotypes between healthy human individuals. Overall study: Each donor contributed plates that comprised three CD4 naive, three CD4 memory, two CD8 naive and one CD8 memory.

In germline, CDR1 is SGHRS, CDR2 YFSETQ. This CDR3 region has 16 residues. Trimming cost V 3 bases and J 2 bases; bases outside gene matches: 3. Study-level results: Among the subsets, naive ones generally showed larger estimated richness than memory ones.

Partitioning of CD4+ cells yielded a CD45RA+ naive subset and a CD45RA-negative memory subset. With respect to this clone: What it binds is unknown.

Generated by immunoSEQ multiplex PCR, the TCRdb table keeps only in-frame clones and is missing some. Of more than 400,000 clones detected, almost 97% appear once; the ten largest clones hold about 0.054%. The sequence came from a woman aged 25 to 39 in good health. The chain couples TRBV5-1 to TRBJ2-3; TRBD2 aligns across 13 bases. Material: naive CD4+ T cells sorted from blood. Specified subset: CD45RA+ positively selected. CDR3 in DNA: TGCGCCAGCAGCTACGGACTAGCGGGGGACACAGATACGCAGTATTTT. It encodes CASSYGLAGDTDTQYF.